These T cell receptor beta chains were read from a single sample in a study of cytomegalovirus exposure and HLA in healthy donors. The data were produced by immunoSEQ multiplex PCR, yet TCRdb's version contains in-frame clones alone and is incomplete. The table includes some 180,000 clones, 75% to 80% detected once. The material sequenced was PBMCs. All receptors come from a female donor in good health and CMV-seronegative. The CDR3 runs from the conserved cysteine through the conserved F or W. The D gene is left open where the match is weak. Clone size is given for some rows only: seen once, a few or many times, or a class if the clone is expanded.

>.|TRBJ1-1|.|TRBV14
CASSLSAEAFF
TGTGCCAGCAGCCTCTCGGCTGAAGCTTTCTTT
>TRBD2|TRBJ2-3|.|TRBV5-5
CASSQTSGGYTDTQYF
TGTGCCAGCAGCCAGACTAGCGGGGGGTACACAGATACGCAGTATTTT
>TRBD2|TRBJ2-7|.|TRBV19
CASSIIAGGAYEQYF
TGTGCCAGTAGTATCATAGCGGGAGGAGCCTACGAGCAGTACTTC
>.|TRBJ2-1|.|TRBV4-2
CASSQDSRNNEQFF
TGTGCCAGCAGCCAAGATTCGAGGAACAATGAGCAGTTCTTC
>.|TRBJ2-3|.|TRBV5-8
CASSLRELQSSTDTQYF
TGTGCCAGCAGCTTGAGGGAGCTTCAATCTAGCACAGATACGCAGTATTTT
>.|TRBJ1-2|.|TRBV6-5
CASGGVGYGYTF
TGTGCCAGCGGGGGGGTGGGCTATGGCTACACCTTC
>TRBD2|TRBJ2-6|.|TRBV5-1
CASSLLAGSSGANVLTF
TGCGCCAGCAGCTTACTAGCGGGAAGCTCTGGGGCCAACGTCCTGACTTTC
>TRBD1|TRBJ2-6|.|TRBV23-1
CALLRDRGSSGANVLTF
TGCGCCCTCCTCCGGGACAGGGGTTCTAGTGGGGCCAACGTCCTGACTTTC
>.|TRBJ1-6|.|TRBV30
CAWSVLQGHSPLHF
TGTGCCTGGAGTGTATTACAGGGACATTCACCCCTCCACTTT
>.|TRBJ2-1|few|TRBV9
CASSNQVLGYEQFF
TGTGCCAGCAGCAACCAGGTTTTGGGTTATGAGCAGTTCTTC
>TRBD2|TRBJ2-2|.|TRBV19
CASSPLAGNRELFF
TGTGCCAGTAGTCCACTAGCGGGGAACCGGGAGCTGTTTTTT
>.|TRBJ2-7|once|TRBV5-4
CASSLSGTGYEQYF
TGTGCCAGCAGCTTATCCGGGACTGGCTACGAGCAGTACTTC
>TRBD2|TRBJ2-1|.|TRBV5-1
CASSWEFSGGRDEQFF
TGCGCCAGCAGCTGGGAGTTTAGCGGGGGGAGGGATGAGCAGTTCTTC
>TRBD1|TRBJ2-3|.|TRBV19
CASNPDATGALTDTQYF
TGTGCCAGTAACCCTGATGCCACAGGGGCCCTCACAGATACGCAGTATTTT
>TRBD2|TRBJ2-1|.|TRBV6-6
CASTYGGSGSHEQFF
TGTGCCAGCACCTACGGGGGTAGCGGGAGCCATGAGCAGTTCTTC
>TRBD1|TRBJ2-2|.|TRBV4-1
CASSQGVVGTELFF
TGCGCCAGCAGCCAGGGGGTAGTCGGGACAGAGTTGTTTTTT
>TRBD1|TRBJ1-1|.|TRBV28
CASSWTGGGEAFF
TGTGCCAGCAGTTGGACAGGGGGAGGTGAAGCTTTCTTT
>TRBD1|TRBJ1-1|.|TRBV7-9
CASSSRQGAQTEAFF
TGTGCCAGCAGCTCCAGACAGGGGGCGCAAACTGAAGCTTTCTTT
>TRBD2|TRBJ2-3|.|TRBV7-2
CASSSLAGPTDTQYF
TGTGCCAGCAGCTCACTAGCGGGCCCCACAGATACGCAGTATTTT
>.|TRBJ2-2|few|TRBV11-2
CAGSRGADTGELFF
TGTGCCGGGTCTCGGGGGGCCGACACCGGGGAGCTGTTTTTT
>.|TRBJ1-4|.|TRBV9
CASSAGPTNEKLFF
TGTGCCAGCAGCGCGGGTCCGACTAATGAAAAACTGTTTTTT
>TRBD1|TRBJ1-2|.|TRBV6-1
CASSLDRGGDYGYTF
TGTGCCAGCAGTCTTGACAGGGGAGGGGACTATGGCTACACCTTC
>TRBD2|TRBJ2-2|.|TRBV9
CASSVGTSGRYTGELFF
TGTGCCAGCAGCGTAGGGACTAGCGGGAGGTACACCGGGGAGCTGTTTTTT
>.|TRBJ1-3|.|TRBV10-3
CAISDPGSHSGNTIYF
TGTGCCATCAGTGACCCAGGTTCCCACTCTGGAAACACCATATATTTT
>TRBD2|TRBJ2-2|few|TRBV5-1
CASSLLASGGSGELFF
TGCGCCAGCAGCCTTCTTGCGAGCGGGGGGTCCGGGGAGCTGTTTTTT
>TRBD1|TRBJ2-7|.|TRBV18
CASSPTGTGTYEQYF
TGTGCCAGCTCACCCACCGGGACAGGGACCTACGAGCAGTACTTC
>TRBD2|TRBJ2-4|few|TRBV2
CASSGASGKNIQYF
TGTGCCAGCAGTGGTGCTAGCGGGAAAAACATTCAGTACTTC
>.|TRBJ1-1|.|TRBV19
CASSLAPNTEAFF
TGTGCCAGTAGTTTGGCACCCAACACTGAAGCTTTCTTT
>.|TRBJ2-1|.|TRBV7-6
CASSLALRAGYNGNEQFF
TGTGCCAGCAGCTTAGCTCTCCGGGCAGGGTACAATGGGAATGAGCAGTTCTTC
>TRBD1|TRBJ2-1|.|TRBV5-1
CASSLTGQGGEQFF
TGCGCCAGCAGCTTGACAGGACAGGGAGGTGAGCAGTTCTTC
>.|TRBJ1-2|.|TRBV28
CATSGARGYTF
TGTGCCACATCAGGGGCGAGGGGCTACACCTTC
>TRBD1|TRBJ2-7|.|TRBV15
CATSQARDRTSYEQYF
TGTGCCACCAGCCAAGCCCGGGACAGGACTTCATACGAGCAGTACTTC
>.|TRBJ1-1|.|TRBV7-9
CASSQGVRVLNTEAFF
TGTGCCAGCAGCCAAGGGGTTCGGGTTTTGAACACTGAAGCTTTCTTT
>.|TRBJ2-3|.|TRBV28
CASSLQRLSDTQYF
TGTGCCAGCAGCCTTCAGCGTTTGTCAGATACGCAGTATTTT
>.|TRBJ2-5|.|TRBV13
CASSLVRTRGQETQYF
TGTGCCAGCAGCTTAGTCAGGACGCGGGGTCAAGAGACCCAGTACTTC
>TRBD2|TRBJ2-5|.|TRBV7-8
CASSLTSGGAGTQYF
TGTGCCAGCAGCTTGACTAGCGGGGGGGCTGGTACCCAGTACTTC
>TRBD1|TRBJ2-2|.|TRBV19
CASSGQAPGTGELFF
TGTGCCAGTAGCGGACAGGCGCCCGGGACCGGGGAGCTGTTTTTT
>.|TRBJ2-1|.|TRBV4-1
CASSPEFRGEQFF
TGCGCCAGCAGCCCGGAGTTTAGGGGTGAGCAGTTCTTC
>.|TRBJ2-7|.|TRBV19
CASSIPGSYEQYF
TGTGCCAGTAGTATACCGGGTTCCTACGAGCAGTACTTC
>TRBD1|TRBJ1-5|.|TRBV6-1
CASSEGQGDVQPQHF
TGTGCCAGCAGTGAGGGACAGGGAGATGTGCAGCCCCAGCATTTT
>TRBD1|TRBJ2-2|once|TRBV2
CASSGRQGRTGELFF
TGTGCCAGCAGTGGACGACAGGGGCGCACCGGGGAGCTGTTTTTT
>.|TRBJ1-4|few|TRBV11-2
CASSLVRGSGEKLFF
TGTGCCAGCAGCTTAGTTCGTGGGAGTGGTGAAAAACTGTTTTTT
>TRBD2|TRBJ2-7|.|TRBV9
CASSVVGGTFYEQYF
TGTGCCAGCAGCGTAGTCGGGGGGACGTTCTACGAGCAGTACTTC
>TRBD1|TRBJ1-2|.|TRBV11-3
CASSLGVTGGAGYTF
TGTGCCAGCAGCTTAGGGGTTACAGGGGGTGCTGGCTACACCTTC
>.|TRBJ1-1|.|TRBV2
CADLEGSLRTEAFF
TGTGCCGACCTGGAAGGCTCTCTCAGGACTGAAGCTTTCTTT
>TRBD1|TRBJ1-2|few|TRBV30
CAWSVGQVSNYGYTF
TGTGCCTGGAGTGTTGGACAGGTATCCAACTATGGCTACACCTTC
>.|TRBJ2-4|.|TRBV5-6
CASSFGGLDIQYF
TGTGCCAGCAGCTTTGGGGGCCTGGACATTCAGTACTTC
>.|TRBJ2-1|.|TRBV5-1
CASSLAGDNYNEQFF
TGCGCCAGCAGCTTGGCCGGGGACAACTACAATGAGCAGTTCTTC
>.|TRBJ1-2|once|TRBV30
CAWSVGQGTTYGYTF
TGTGCCTGGAGTGTTGGTCAGGGGACGACCTATGGCTACACCTTC